This T cell receptor beta chain was sequenced in a study of cytomegalovirus exposure and HLA in healthy donors (dated by TCRdb to between 2016 and 2019). With regard to the full study: An earlier analysis of several hundred of the donors reported 250 to 300 Gb of sequence data and approximately 110 million unique TCR beta sequences from 150 million to 200 million T cells. An early release covering around 630 HLA-typed donors comprised 300 to 350 gigabases of sequencing data and 65 million to 100 million unique TCR sequences. The genetic ancestry cluster associated with self-reported Caucasian donors included over 80% of the roughly 390 genotyped donors. The study aimed to test whether signatures of past pathogen exposure could be identified by cataloging public T cell receptors. The study used immunosequencing to profile the T cell repertoires of some 600 subjects and linked those repertoires to cytomegalovirus serostatus. Besides the first cohort of 500 to 700 subjects, a separate validation cohort made up of over 100 different subjects was used. To predict cytomegalovirus infection status, the study combined high-throughput TCR immunosequencing, statistical association of individual TCRs with disease status, and machine learning. A later analysis re-analyzed previously published TCR beta repertoires from several hundred donors and added high-resolution HLA genotyping to study TCR occurrence patterns. Rather than using new phenotypic data, the later analysis identified candidate immune exposures from TCR beta sequences and from how often those sequences occurred across donors. To decide whether each TCR beta V gene segment behaved as functional or pseudogenic, an earlier analysis of approximately 600 of the donors relied on high-throughput TCR beta sequencing. Donor age, sex, ethnicity and CMV serostatus were compiled alongside the repertoire data. A later genetic analysis took genome-wide SNP genotypes for about 65% of the 666 donors and used that subset as a discovery cohort. All discovery cohort repertoires had been generated using a single sequencing platform. HLA typing included class I and class II loci at four-digit resolution. The number of donors typed differed by locus, with roughly 620-630 for A, B, C, DRB1 and DQB1, around 560 for DQA1, 600 to 610 for DPA1, and some 440 for DPB1. Four to six DR-DQ haplotypes were handled as single units for association and clustering, since linkage in the cohort was strong. Among about 390 genotyped donors of the cohort, an average of about 240,000 unique TCR beta nucleotide sequences were sequenced per donor, around 18% of them non-productive. What the authors observed across the whole study: Several of the top co-occurrence clusters appeared to be linked to parvovirus B19, influenza, CMV and Epstein-Barr virus, according to a later analysis. In a later analysis, TCR association rates were found to vary across HLA loci, with the most associated TCRs seen for DRB1 alleles and the fewest for HLA-C alleles. In the study, 150 to 200 TCR beta chains were listed as associated with cytomegalovirus. Because some donors lacked HLA typing at each locus, the association tests relied only on the typed subset. According to a later analysis, most CMV-associated TCR beta chains appeared to be HLA-restricted, and the HLA associations seemed to be driven largely by CMV exposure. Assigning TCR associations to individual alleles was difficult when HLA alleles, especially DR and DQ, strongly co-occurred. An association between a missense DCLRE1C variant and V-gene and J-gene trimming of TCR beta chains was found in a later genetic analysis and replicated in an independent cohort. The classifier was reported to diagnose cytomegalovirus status with high specificity and sensitivity in both the original cohort and the validation cohort. A further reported finding was that TCR beta sequences accurately predicted the HLA-A and HLA-B alleles for most subjects in the first cohort. According to a later genetic analysis, donors in an Asian-associated ancestry cluster had fewer N-insertions in productive TCRs than the approximately 650-donor mean. Because counts were too low, seventeen rarely observed V segments, including chromosome 9 orphons, were left out of the earlier analysis of some 640 of the donors. Most TCR sequences were seen in very few donors, while some public TCRs were found in many individuals. The authors suggested that the approach could potentially be generalized to other disease states and immunological phenotypes. Because the 87-base-pair reads could not distinguish some IMGT-functional V segments, including TRBV6-2 and TRBV6-3, those segments were excluded. Broadly in line with IMGT annotations, most TCR beta V segments showed up in productive rearrangements about 87% or about 30% of the time in an earlier analysis of around 600 of the donors. A group of highly shared sequence variants was considered likely to be a technical artifact of the sequencing pipeline. In vitro tests confirmed that three of the cytomegalovirus-associated TCR beta chains recognize cytomegalovirus antigens. Presence/absence analyses assumed roughly uniform sequencing depth across donors, an assumption that may not hold. Compared with equally common non-associated chains, HLA-associated TCR beta chains in a later analysis were more clonally expanded and had lower generation probabilities. The only immune exposure information available for the cohort was CMV serostatus. Linkage disequilibrium might explain the correlated functional status among segregating V segments, but an unknown experimental factor could not be excluded. In a later analysis, over 15,000 TCR beta sequences were associated with specific HLA alleles at a false discovery rate of 0.05. The cohort was sequenced for TCR beta chains only, and without alpha or paired-chain data the features that could be detected were limited.

Library preparation was by the immunoSEQ multiplex PCR assay. For the multiplex PCR, a mixture combining 60 forward primers for TCR Vbeta segments and 13 reverse primers for TCR Jbeta segments was used. The CDR3 region of rearranged TCR beta genes was amplified from genomic DNA by a multiplex PCR assay. Amplified TCR beta libraries were sequenced as 87-base-pair reads on the Illumina HiSeq System. Per the source publication's procedure: In a later analysis, some 80 million unique TCR beta chains were counted across the roughly 670 repertoires, and roughly 11 million of these chains were shared by at least two donors. Raw reads were error-corrected and collapsed into unique sequences with a nearest-neighbor algorithm that merged closely related sequences to remove PCR and sequencing errors. V, D and J gene segments were assigned by aligning CDR3 sequences to IMGT reference sequences. For a sequence to be retained, a match of at least six nucleotides to both a V gene segment and a J gene segment was required. Rearrangements were called productive when the CDR3 lacked stop codons and stayed in frame with V and J; all others were non-productive. Following IMGT convention, CDR3 was defined as the stretch from the second conserved V-encoded cysteine to the conserved J-encoded phenylalanine. Sequences without an unambiguous match to a single V gene segment were excluded from the earlier analysis of a few hundred of the donors. An earlier analysis of 500 to 700 of the donors classified V segments as functional when productive rearrangements were above 56.7% and as segregating when the standard deviation between donors was above 5%. To diagnose cytomegalovirus status from the catalog of TCR beta chain sequences, a statistical classification framework was built. V and J gene assignment, in a later analysis, came from comparing TCR nucleotide sequences with IMGT/GENE-DB human TR gene sequences. A later analysis assigned CDR3 sequences and most-parsimonious VDJ recombination scenarios with the TCRdist pipeline. In a later analysis, each TCR beta chain was defined by its CDR3 amino acid sequence together with its V-gene family, and reads lacking a unique V-gene family were excluded. As a way to deal with suspected cross-contamination and a sequencing artifact, a later analysis dropped roughly 600 nucleotide sequences that were highly shared and had low generation probability. For each public chain, a later analysis derived a clonal expansion index from normalized ranks of inferred template counts within each repertoire. In a later analysis, generation probabilities were computed with a VDJ recombination model fitted to out-of-frame rearrangements, and the resulting probabilities were checked against IGoR. In a later analysis, hypergeometric tests were used to score TCR-TCR, TCR-HLA and TCR-CMV co-occurrence, with a repertoire-size bias correction applied to TCR pairs. A later analysis estimated false discovery rates by permuting HLA or CMV assignments 20 times. In a later analysis, co-occurring TCRs were grouped with DBSCAN, and TCRdist sequence similarity was added when clustering was performed within HLA-allele-positive subsets. Co-occurrence clustering excluded repertoires with fewer than 30,000 or more than 120,000 public chains, plus five with anomalous nucleotide sharing. Imported from immuneACCESS, the table was reduced by TCRdb to in-frame sequences with V and J called. These copies leave out some clones; in studies compared against another copy, an unresolved V gene accounts for under half, and the cause of the remainder is not known. V and J calls and clone size follow that table, whereas D and trimming were derived from the DNA. The sample table contains about 57,000 clones; only one count was recorded for about three quarters of them. Around 8.4% of the sample is held by the ten biggest clonotypes.

This clone came up a few times. What this receptor recognizes is not known. No base quality values were provided; no much bigger clone lies one nucleotide off. The junction shows trimming of 6 bases on V and 5 bases on J, and the gene matches do not reach 7 bases of it. The CDR3 runs 14 amino acids, cysteine and phenylalanine included. Only CDR3 DNA is held: 42 bases, read in frame from base 1. The germline V gene specifies SQVTM as CDR1 and ANQGSEA as CDR2. In total, roughly 670 healthy bone marrow donors made up the cohort. Cohort members were all nominally healthy when sampled, although unrecorded immune exposures were likely present. The donor tested CMV seronegative, placing the donor among the roughly 350 seronegative members of the cohort. Every donor gave a peripheral blood sample, and the peripheral blood mononuclear cells from that sample were used for TCR beta sequencing. Genomic DNA extraction from the blood cell samples was performed with the Qiagen DNeasy Blood Extraction Kit.

The TCR sequence derives from a woman aged 50 to 60 in good health and CMV-seronegative. Material: PBMCs. The chain was built from TRBV29-1 and TRBJ2-2; 9 junctional bases match TRBD1. CDR3 reads: CSVQLGTGTGELFF. The DNA is TGCAGCGTCCAATTAGGGACAGGGACCGGGGAGCTGTTTTTT.